Listed below are T cell receptor beta chains from one sample, sequenced in a study of cytotoxic CD8 clonotypes in ibrutinib-treated CLL. Clones were read by immunoSEQ multiplex PCR, and TCRdb kept only the in-frame ones, dropping some. The table has some 46,000 clones, about 70% seen once. Here the sequenced sample was PBMCs, taken after 12 months of ibrutinib treatment. Receptor source: a human donor with chronic lymphocytic leukemia. CDR3s include the opening cysteine and the closing phenylalanine or tryptophan. The size entry is marked missing in some rows and otherwise reads once, few, many or a size class.

V: TRBV4-2; size: once; CDR3: CASSQNPIAGGLSGNTIYF
V: TRBV7-3; size: .; CDR3: CASSPGQGYGYTF
V: TRBV6-5; size: .; CDR3: CASSRQGGETQYF
V: TRBV27; size: .; CDR3: CASRFGTARGGYTF
V: TRBV4-3; size: .; CDR3: CASRRTGSGELFF
V: TRBV10-3; size: .; CDR3: CAISAGRAGIDTQYF
V: TRBV19; size: .; CDR3: CASSIEGPPYNEQFF
V: TRBV2; size: .; CDR3: CASSDPRGGTEAFF
V: TRBV28; size: .; CDR3: CASSLRGTPYNEQFF
V: TRBV7-6; size: .; CDR3: CASSLGHPGTTSNEQFF
V: TRBV5-1; size: .; CDR3: CASSPSGFYNEQFF
V: TRBV7-7; size: .; CDR3: CASSVSSGSSYEQYF
V: TRBV5-4; size: .; CDR3: CASSRLAGGTDTQYF
V: TRBV7-9; size: few; CDR3: CASSPKVRISNEQYF
V: TRBV7-2; size: .; CDR3: CASSLMNYGYTF
V: TRBV4-1; size: .; CDR3: CASSQGTGTGRADTQYF
V: TRBV7-2; size: .; CDR3: CASSSGLAGTYEQYF
V: TRBV19; size: .; CDR3: CASRDRPAGDQYF
V: TRBV4-1; size: few; CDR3: CASSQDLFRTTDNEQFF
V: TRBV5-1; size: once; CDR3: CASSSGTGGGNQPQHF
V: TRBV19; size: few; CDR3: CATKRGSGANVLTF
V: TRBV5-6; size: .; CDR3: CASSLSGQEDYGYTF
V: TRBV28; size: few; CDR3: CASSFGGERNIQYF
V: TRBV4-1; size: few; CDR3: CASSQFLSNQPQHF
V: TRBV29-1; size: once; CDR3: CSVVPSAGGGTGELFF
V: TRBV9; size: few; CDR3: CASSLGTSGSYEQYF
V: TRBV7-2; size: .; CDR3: CASSHDKRQPQHF